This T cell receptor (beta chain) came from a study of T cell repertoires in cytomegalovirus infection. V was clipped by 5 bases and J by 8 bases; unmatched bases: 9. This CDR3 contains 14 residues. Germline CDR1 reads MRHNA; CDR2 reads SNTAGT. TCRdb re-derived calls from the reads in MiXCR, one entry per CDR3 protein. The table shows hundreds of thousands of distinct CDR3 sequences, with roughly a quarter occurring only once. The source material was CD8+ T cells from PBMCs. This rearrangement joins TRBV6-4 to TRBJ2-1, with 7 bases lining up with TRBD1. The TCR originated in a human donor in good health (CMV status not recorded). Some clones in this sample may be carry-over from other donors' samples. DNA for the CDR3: TGTGCCAGCAGTAATGGGACAGACCATGATGAGCAGTTCTTC. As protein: CASSNGTDHDEQFF.